This T cell receptor (beta chain) was recorded in a study of T-cell reconstitution after alpha-beta-depleted transplantation in children. The CDR3 is 15 amino acids. Per germline, CDR1 DFQATT and CDR2 SNEGSKA (reference sequence). TCRbeta library preparation incorporated unique molecular identifiers. TCRdb itself ran the PCR reads through MiXCR, one entry per CDR3 protein. The sample has about 540,000 distinct CDR3 sequences; about a sixth are singletons. This specimen consisted of PBMCs from the stem cell graft donor, obtained from the stem cell graft. The origin of this receptor is a human donor who donated a stem cell graft to a child with acute lymphoblastic leukemia. The V call is TRBV20-1, the J call TRBJ2-1; 9 bases are a match to TRBD2. The CDR3 reads CTGVGGRAGYNEQFF. The CDR3 DNA reads TGCACCGGAGTGGGCGGGAGGGCCGGGTACAATGAGCAGTTCTTC.